One sample yielded the 23 T cell receptor beta chains listed below, sequenced in a study of OX40 agonist ivuxolimab in advanced cancers. Sequencing was performed with immunoSEQ multiplex PCR; in TCRdb, only in-frame clones are kept and a portion is missing. The table shows over 45,000 clones, with 80% to 90% occurring only once. Sequenced here: CD4+ or CD8+ T cells sorted from blood, sampled in a trial of the OX40 agonist ivuxolimab. These receptors all stem from an adult with an advanced solid tumor such as melanoma, head and neck, liver or kidney cancer.

Only a few counts were recorded for this clone. The chain couples TRBV20-1 to TRBJ1-1; D perhaps matches TRBD1 (6 bases). CDR3 length: 11 amino acids. Trimming pared 8 bases from V and 5 bases from J, leaving 12 bases between. From germline, CDR1 is DFQATT and CDR2 SNEGSKA (reference sequence). The chain's CDR3 is CSSRQGTEAFF. The CDR3 nucleotides are TGCAGTTCCCGCCAGGGGACTGAAGCTTTCTTT.

The V gene is TRBV28, the J gene TRBJ1-2, with 7 bases lining up with TRBD1. V lost 5 bases to trimming and J lost 3 bases; unmatched junction nucleotides: 9. CDR1 is MDHEN, CDR2 SYDVKM, per germline. The CDR3 is 15 amino acids. The DNA of the CDR3 is TGTGCCAGCAGTCCCCCGGGCAGGGGGTACTATGGCTACACCTTC. Protein sequence: CASSPPGRGYYGYTF.

The gene calls are TRBV19 and TRBJ2-6; D is ambiguous. The V end lost 3 bases, the J end lost 2 bases, and 2 bases lay between the germline ends. Germline-derived CDR1 and CDR2 are LNHDA and SQIVND (reference sequence). This CDR3 has 13 residues. CDR3 in DNA: TGTGCCAGTAGTATTGCTGGGGCCAACGTCCTGACTTTC. Protein product: CASSIAGANVLTF.

This clone is medium-sized in the sample. This chain links TRBV6-4 with TRBJ1-2, with D tentatively TRBD1 (5 bases). Looked up from germline, CDR1 is MRHNA and CDR2 is SNTAGT. The CDR3 loop spans 13 amino acids. V dropped 5 bases and J dropped 5 bases, with 12 bases sitting between them. The CDR3 nucleotides are TGTGCCAGCAGTTCTGGTCCAGGGTATGGCTACACCTTC. This gives the protein CASSSGPGYGYTF.

The chain uses TRBV7-9 and TRBJ1-1; TRBD1 agrees at 11 bases. CDR1 and CDR2 (germline): SEHNR, FQNEAQ (reference sequence). CDR3 length: 15 residues. V lost 5 bases and J lost 4; bases outside the gene matches: 6. The CDR3 nucleotides are TGTGCCAGCAGCCCCGCAGGGACAGGGGGCACTGAAGCTTTCTTT. Translated: CASSPAGTGGTEAFF.

J is TRBJ1-1 and V is TRBV18; no firm D call. The CDR3 runs to 13 residues. Trimming cost V 3 bases and J 0 bases, with 5 bases left between them. Germline CDR1 is KGHSH and CDR2 is LQKENI. In nucleotides, the CDR3 is TGTGCCAGCTCACCCGACCTGAACACTGAAGCTTTCTTT. Translation: CASSPDLNTEAFF. Combining the CDR3 with reference TRBV18 and TRBJ1-1 gives the whole variable domain NAGVMQNPRHLVRRRGQEARLRCSPMKGHSHVYWYRQLPEEGLKFMVYLQKENIIDESGMPKERFSAEFPKEGPSILRIQQVVRGDSAAYFCASSPDLNTEAFFGQGTRLTVV.

The rearrangement links TRBV30 to TRBJ2-3; D gene unclear. This CDR3 is 13 amino acids long. Germline V lookup: CDR1 GTSNPN, CDR2 SVGIG (reference sequence). The V gene lost 2 bases and the J gene lost 7 bases, with 13 bases spanning the gap. In nucleotides, the CDR3 is TGTGCCTGGAGTCCTACCTCCGGGTATACGCAGTATTTT. Encoded protein: CAWSPTSGYTQYF.

This clone was observed a single time. This chain joins TRBV28 and TRBJ2-4; D tentatively fits TRBD1 or TRBD2 (6 bases each). The germline V gene has CDR1 MDHEN and CDR2 SYDVKM. The ends were cut back, 8 bases at V and 3 bases at J, with 14 bases in the middle. CDR3 length: 14 amino acids. CDR3 sequence (DNA): TGTGCCAGCGGAGGGGGTTCCCTCAAAAACATTCAGTACTTC. Its protein is CASGGGSLKNIQYF. Looking up the rest from reference TRBV28 and TRBJ2-4 gives the full variable domain: DVKVTQSSRYLVKRTGEKVFLECVQDMDHENMFWYRQDPGLGLRLIYFSYDVKMKEKGDIPEGYSVSREKKERFSLILESASTNQTSMYLCASGGGSLKNIQYFGAGTRLSVL.

CDR3 protein: CASSLGGFPYGYTF. In DNA, the CDR3 is TGTGCCAGCAGTTTAGGGGGATTCCCCTATGGCTACACCTTC. The chain joins TRBV27 to TRBJ1-2; D might be TRBD1 (5 bases). V was trimmed by 2 bases and J by 4 bases, leaving 11 bases between them. From germline, CDR1 is MNHEY and CDR2 SMNVEV (reference sequence). The CDR3 is 14 amino acids.

This chain connects TRBV7-3 to TRBJ2-7; D might be TRBD1 (5 bases). This CDR3 is built from 14 residues. Deletions cut 5 bases from V and 2 bases from J, with 13 bases between. Germline V gives CDR1 SGHTA, CDR2 FQGTGA. CDR3 nucleotides: TGTGCCAGCAGCCCCTCGACAGAAACCTACGAGCAGTACTTC. Translated: CASSPSTETYEQYF.

The chain has TRBV9 and TRBJ1-2, with 9 bases lining up with TRBD1. The CDR3 totals 15 residues. Germline CDR1 reads SGDLS; CDR2 reads YYNGEE. J was trimmed by 7 bases and V by 0 bases; bases with no gene match: 7. The CDR3 coding sequence is TGTGCCAGCAGCGTAGCTGGTACGGGACAGGGTGGCTACACCTTC. This gives the protein CASSVAGTGQGGYTF.

The chain employs TRBV2 and TRBJ1-2; D gene unclear. The V end was cut by 6 bases, the J end by 4 bases, with 18 bases between. The CDR3 has 15 amino acids. Germline assignment: CDR1 SNHLY and CDR2 FYNNEI. CDR3 loop: CASSPRAVSPYGYTF. The CDR3 DNA follows: TGTGCCAGCAGCCCCCGGGCAGTCAGCCCCTATGGCTACACCTTC.

The chain joins TRBV5-1 to TRBJ2-5, with D perhaps matching TRBD1 or TRBD2 (5 bases each). Trimming removed 3 bases from V and 5 bases from J, with 14 bases in between. The CDR3 totals 14 residues. From germline, CDR1 is SGHRS and CDR2 YFSETQ. This CDR3 is CASSWGAEGETQYF. The DNA of the CDR3 is TGCGCCAGCAGCTGGGGAGCCGAGGGGGAGACCCAGTACTTC.

This clone was observed a handful of times. V usage is TRBV21-1 and J usage is TRBJ2-3; TRBD2 was called by the table and not checked on the DNA. TRBV21-1 is labeled a pseudogene. This CDR3 has 19 amino acids. This CDR3 reads CASSKAQKLAGVRQDTQYF. In nucleotides, the CDR3 is TGTGCCAGCAGCAAAGCGCAGAAACTAGCGGGAGTCCGCCAGGATACGCAGTATTTT.

The chain has TRBV29-1 and TRBJ2-7; D may match TRBD1 or TRBD2 (5 bases each). This CDR3 is built from 11 residues. Germline CDR1 and CDR2: SQVTM and ANQGSEA. The germline V and J ends were trimmed by 6 bases and 8 bases, with 14 bases remaining between them. CDR3 nucleotide sequence: TGCAGCGTGGGGTCCTCGGGACAGCAGTACTTC. As protein: CSVGSSGQQYF.

The genes are TRBV2 and TRBJ2-7; TRBD2 matches 13 bases. This CDR3 is 14 amino acids long. The V segment lost 6 bases and the J segment 2 bases; nucleotides outside the gene matches: 1. Per germline, CDR1 SNHLY and CDR2 FYNNEI. The CDR3 loop reads CASRGLAGPYEQYF. CDR3 sequence (DNA): TGTGCCAGCAGGGGACTAGCGGGACCCTACGAGCAGTACTTC.

CDR3 nucleotides: TGTGCCAGCAGCCCGGGTTTTACTAGCAGACGAGTGGCAGATACGCAGTATTTT. Its translation: CASSPGFTSRRVADTQYF. The chain recombines TRBV7-2 with TRBJ2-3; a weak D match, TRBD2 (6 bases). The CDR3 consists of 18 residues. CDR1 and CDR2 from the germline V gene are SGHTA and FQGNSA. V lost 5 bases and J lost 4, with 25 bases in between.

This rearrangement joins TRBV5-4 to TRBJ1-3; 8 positions match TRBD1. The CDR3 covers 15 residues. CDR1 is SGHNT and CDR2 is YYREEE in the germline V gene (reference sequence). The J segment lost 0 bases and the V segment lost 2 bases, leaving 1 base of the junction unmatched. CDR3 nucleotides: TGTGCCAGCAGCTTTACAGGGGGCTCTGGAAACACCATATATTTT. Encoded protein: CASSFTGGSGNTIYF.

V gene TRBV28 combines with J gene TRBJ1-1, with a tentative D call TRBD1 (5 bases). The length of the CDR3 is 14 residues. The ends were cut back, 3 bases at V and 8 bases at J, with 16 bases in the middle. Germline lookup yields CDR1 MDHEN and CDR2 SYDVKM. The CDR3 sequence: CASSLARQGVEAFF. In DNA, the CDR3 is TGTGCCAGCAGTTTGGCGCGGCAGGGTGTGGAAGCTTTCTTT.

The gene calls are TRBV4-1 and TRBJ2-3; D is possibly TRBD1 or TRBD2 (7 bases each). CDR1 and CDR2 (germline): MGHRA, YSYEKL. The CDR3 runs to 17 residues. The V end lost 1 base, the J end lost 0 bases, and 14 bases lay between the germline ends. Here the CDR3 reads CASSQGGGTVSTDTQYF. The CDR3 DNA sequence: TGCGCCAGCAGCCAAGGGGGGGGGACAGTTAGCACAGATACGCAGTATTTT.

J is TRBJ1-5 and V is TRBV6-5; tentatively, D is TRBD1 (6 bases). The CDR3 contains 14 residues. Germline V lookup: CDR1 MNHEY, CDR2 SVGAGI. V dropped 8 bases and J dropped 10 bases, with 21 bases sitting between them. This chain's CDR3 is CASAAGGSMSPQHF. The CDR3 coding sequence is TGTGCCAGCGCCGCGGGGGGCTCGATGTCCCCCCAGCATTTT.

V usage is TRBV11-1 and J usage is TRBJ2-1; D possibly corresponds to TRBD2 (6 bases). The germline V and J ends were trimmed by 2 bases and 9 bases, with 14 bases remaining between them. CDR1 SGHAT and CDR2 FQDESV come from the germline V gene (reference sequence). The CDR3 consists of 14 residues. The DNA for the CDR3 is TGTGCCAGCAGCTTAATGCGGGATGAGGGTGAGCAGTTCTTC. Its translation: CASSLMRDEGEQFF. Using reference TRBV11-1 and TRBJ2-1 for the parts outside the CDR3, the full variable domain is EAEVAQSPRYKITEKSQAVAFWCDPISGHATLYWYRQILGQGPELLVQFQDESVVDDSQLPKDRFSAERLKGVDSTLKIQPAELGDSAMYLCASSLMRDEGEQFFGPGTRLTVL.

The chain employs TRBV9 and TRBJ2-2; TRBD1 agrees at 8 bases. Trimming cost V 8 bases and J 1 base; bases outside gene matches: 7. Germline-derived CDR1 and CDR2 are SGDLS and YYNGEE. This CDR3 region has 15 residues. The chain's CDR3 is CASHRGSLNTGELFF. The CDR3 DNA is TGTGCCAGTCACAGGGGGTCCCTGAACACCGGGGAGCTGTTTTTT.